This TCR beta chain stems from a study of persistence of HIV-infected CD4 T cells. Study background: A median of approximately eight years of suppressive ART preceded sampling. Findings and limits, study-wide: Antigen-responding cells were enriched for degenerate expanded CDR3beta sequences.

This nonspecific control used anti-CD3/anti-CD28 bead stimulation of CD4+ T cells. CD4+ T cells upregulating both CD40 ligand and CD69 were sorted as responding cells. Before stimulation, PBMCs underwent CD8+ T cell depletion. Sequencing used immunoSEQ version 4 in survey mode. The data were produced by immunoSEQ multiplex PCR, yet TCRdb's version contains in-frame clones alone and is incomplete. Counted here are 40,000 to 45,000 clones, approximately 88% occurring once; the ten biggest clones make up approximately 0.93%. Remarks on this clone: As yet, its antigen is unknown.

The sample here was CD4+ T cells sorted from PBMCs after roughly 19-hour stimulation, taken from a patient who received antiretroviral therapy. This receptor was taken from an adult man with HIV who was CMV-seropositive.

Written as DNA, the CDR3 is TGCGCCAGCTCGGGCAGCTCCTACAATGAGCAGTTCTTC. This sequence encodes CASSGSSYNEQFF. The chain joins TRBV10-1 to TRBJ2-1; D gene ambiguous. Per germline, CDR1 WNHNN and CDR2 SYGVQD (reference sequence). V lost 8 bases to trimming and J lost 0 bases, with 8 bases between them. This CDR3 has 13 amino acids.